What follows are 17 T cell receptor beta chains derived from one specimen sequenced in a study of T cells after yellow fever vaccination. From the 5' RACE reads, TCRdb called clonotypes with MiXCR, one entry per CDR3 protein. This table has a few hundred thousand distinct CDR3 sequences, less than 7.5% appearing once. The source material was CD4+ T cells sorted from PBMCs, sampled on the day of the yellow fever booster vaccination. Source of these receptors: a man aged 30-40 years who received the YFV17D yellow fever vaccine.

The rearrangement links TRBV5-1 to TRBJ2-1; 14 bases agree with TRBD2. CDR1 and CDR2 (germline): SGHRS, YFSETQ. Trimming cost V 4 bases and J 4 bases; bases outside gene matches: 4. The length of the CDR3 is 16 residues. DNA for the CDR3: TGCGCCAGCAGCAAGGGGACTAGCGGGAGTTACAATGAGCAGTTCTTC. This codes for CASSKGTSGSYNEQFF.

This clonotype was recorded once. One end of the junction is discordant with germline, which a read error may explain. The gene calls are TRBV20-1 and TRBJ2-2; 7 bases match TRBD1. This CDR3 is built from 17 residues. Germline CDR1 reads DFQATT; CDR2 reads SNEGSKA (reference sequence). CDR3 sequence (DNA): TGCTGTGCTAGAGGGGGCAAGGTGGCAGGGGTAACCGGGGAGCTGTTTTTT. Amino acid sequence: CCARGGKVAGVTGELFF.

The chain carries TRBV7-2 and TRBJ2-7; unclear D gene. V dropped 1 base and J dropped 3 bases, with 10 bases sitting between them. Germline loops: CDR1 SGHTA, CDR2 FQGNSA. CDR3 length: 14 amino acids. The chain's CDR3 is CASSLVSTNYEQYF. CDR3 in DNA: TGTGCCAGCAGCTTAGTGAGTACAAACTACGAGCAGTACTTC.

This chain uses TRBV20-1 with TRBJ2-2; the match to TRBD2 covers 12 bases. Looked up from germline, CDR1 is DFQATT and CDR2 is SNEGSKA (reference sequence). Unmatched junction bases numbered 4, after V lost 7 bases and J lost 7 bases. The CDR3 spans 13 residues. The CDR3 spells CSGLTSGSGELFF. The CDR3 DNA reads as TGCAGTGGTCTGACTAGCGGGAGCGGGGAGCTGTTTTTT.

This clonotype was seen many times. V gene TRBV20-1 combines with J gene TRBJ2-5; D gene uncertain. The V gene lost 0 bases and the J gene lost 5 bases, with 7 bases spanning the gap. CDR1 and CDR2 (germline): DFQATT, SNEGSKA (reference sequence). The CDR3 extends over 12 amino acids. The chain's CDR3 is CSARDLLETQYF. CDR3 DNA sequence: TGCAGTGCTAGAGATTTGTTGGAGACCCAGTACTTC.

This clonotype has only a few counts. The chain links TRBV12-3 or TRBV12-4 to TRBJ1-3; tentatively, D is TRBD1 (6 bases). V lost 6 bases and J lost 0, with 12 bases in between. This CDR3 comprises 15 residues. As DNA, the CDR3 is TGTGCCAGCAGGGGGGACACCTCCTCTGGAAACACCATATATTTT. Encoded protein: CASRGDTSSGNTIYF.

The V and J genes are TRBV6-2 or TRBV6-3 and TRBJ1-1, with no clear D. Germline loops: CDR1 MNHEY, CDR2 SVGEGT. The CDR3 contains 15 residues. V dropped 7 bases and J dropped 6 bases, with 21 bases sitting between them. The DNA for the CDR3 is TGTGCCAGCACCCCAATACCGATACGAACGGCTGAAGCTTTCTTT. Translation: CASTPIPIRTAEAFF.

This clonotype was detected only a few times. The chain recombines TRBV9 with TRBJ2-1; 10 bases match TRBD2. V trimming: 3 bases; J trimming: 5 bases; junction bases outside the gene matches: 5. Germline V gene sequence: CDR1 SGDLS, CDR2 YYNGEE. This CDR3 comprises 15 residues. CDR3 DNA sequence: TGTGCCAGCAGCGACCGGACTAGCGGAAACAATGAGCAGTTCTTC. Encoded protein: CASSDRTSGNNEQFF.

This clonotype has a handful of counts. V and J are TRBV5-1 and TRBJ1-3; TRBD1 is a possible D gene (5 bases). The germline gives CDR1 SGHRS, CDR2 YFSETQ. This CDR3 is built from 15 residues. Trimming stripped 4 bases from V and 4 bases from J, with 15 bases between. For the CDR3, the DNA is TGCGCCAGCAGCAAGATGACAGCTTCGGGAAACACCATATATTTT. It yields the protein CASSKMTASGNTIYF.

The chain couples TRBV7-2 to TRBJ2-5; D is perhaps TRBD1 (6 bases). CDR1 is SGHTA and CDR2 is FQGNSA in the germline V gene. V lost 7 bases, J lost 4 bases, and 19 bases lay in between. The CDR3 covers 15 residues. In nucleotides, the CDR3 is TGTGCCAGCACCAACAACAGGGTAGGAGGAGAGACCCAGTACTTC. It yields the protein CASTNNRVGGETQYF.

The chain combines TRBV4-3 with TRBJ2-5, with TRBD1 as a possible D gene (6 bases). The germline gives CDR1 LGHNA, CDR2 YSLEER. This CDR3 is built from 16 residues. V lost 0 bases, J lost 5 bases, and 16 bases lay in between. CDR3 loop: CASSQDLTGRGETQYF. Here the CDR3 DNA reads TGCGCCAGCAGCCAAGATTTGACAGGCCGAGGGGAGACCCAGTACTTC.

The table lists this clonotype with many counts. The gene calls are TRBV18 and TRBJ2-7; the D is unclear. The germline V gene encodes CDR1 KGHSH and CDR2 LQKENI. V was pared by 8 bases and J by 2 bases, with 10 bases between. The CDR3 length is 12 residues. CDR3 sequence: CASSPGTYEQYF. The CDR3 DNA reads as TGTGCCAGCAGCCCCGGAACCTACGAGCAGTACTTC.

The chain combines TRBV14 with TRBJ1-3; 10 bases agree with TRBD1. In germline, CDR1 is SGHDN, CDR2 FVKESK. V shed 2 bases and J 3 bases; nucleotides not matched to a gene: 4. This CDR3 contains 16 residues. In DNA, the CDR3 is TGTGCCAGCAGCCAATGGACAGGGGGATTTGGAAACACCATATATTTT. Its protein is CASSQWTGGFGNTIYF.

Here the CDR3 reads CASSLMGGPTDTQYF. The CDR3 DNA is TGTGCCAGCAGTCTTATGGGTGGGCCCACAGATACGCAGTATTTT. The J gene is TRBJ2-3, the V gene TRBV11-2; D uncertain. Germline V gene sequence: CDR1 SGHAT, CDR2 FQNNGV. Trimming took 6 bases from V and 2 from J, leaving 15 bases between them. This CDR3 spans 15 amino acids.

This clonotype was counted a few times. The chain has TRBV29-1 and TRBJ2-7; no reliable D call. Germline V gives CDR1 SQVTM, CDR2 ANQGSEA. With 6 bases removed from V and 3 bases from J, the gap between germline ends came to 21 bases. This CDR3 has 15 amino acids. This CDR3 reads CSVEERRETLYEQYF. The CDR3 nucleotides read TGCAGCGTAGAGGAGAGGAGAGAGACCCTCTACGAGCAGTACTTC.

This clonotype was seen only a few times. A read error is likely, as this CDR3 ends without the conserved phenylalanine or tryptophan. It is unclear where the CDR3 begins or ends on the DNA, so no DNA is shown, and the CDR3 is as TCRdb lists it. This chain uses TRBV11-3 with TRBJ2-7. CDR1 is SGHNT and CDR2 is YENEEA in the germline V gene. Ends included, the CDR3 has 9 residues. CDR3 protein: CASSLDSKG.

In this sample, this clonotype turned up many times. This chain joins TRBV12-3 or TRBV12-4 and TRBJ2-7; tentatively, D is TRBD1 or TRBD2 (7 bases each). V lost 6 bases, J lost 6 bases, and 21 bases lay in between. CDR3 length: 15 amino acids. The DNA for the CDR3 is TGTGCCAGCAGGCAGGGGGGACTAATCTTTGTCGAGCAGTACTTC. It codes for CASRQGGLIFVEQYF.